What follows are 15 T cell receptor beta chains derived from one specimen sequenced in a study of CD8 T cells in Susac syndrome. Random hexamers served to reverse transcribe roughly 0.45 to 1 ug RNA. MiXCR, run by TCRdb on the immunoSEQ multiplex PCR reads, gives a single entry per CDR3 protein. The sample carries some 110,000 distinct CDR3 sequences, over 90% recorded once. The sample consisted of CD8+ T cells from PBMCs. These receptors were collected from a human donor with multiple sclerosis.

The CDR3 DNA reads TGTGCCAGCAGTTTATCCGGCAGGACCGAAGAGACCCAGTACTTC. Translated: CASSLSGRTEETQYF. The J gene is TRBJ2-5, the V gene TRBV27; the D is unclear. The ends were cut back, 0 bases at V and 3 bases at J, with 11 bases in the middle. Per germline, CDR1 MNHEY and CDR2 SMNVEV (reference sequence). The CDR3 is 15 amino acids.

The V call is TRBV27, the J call TRBJ2-3; the D gene is possibly TRBD2 (6 bases). In germline, CDR1 is MNHEY, CDR2 SMNVEV (reference sequence). The CDR3 covers 17 residues. V lost 2 bases, J lost 3 bases, and 18 bases lay in between. The CDR3, as DNA: TGTGCCAGCAGTTTAGCGGGACGGGAGCGGAAAACAGATACGCAGTATTTT. It encodes CASSLAGRERKTDTQYF.

The genes are TRBV7-9 and TRBJ2-1, with D possibly TRBD1 on 6 matching bases. Trimming took 4 bases from V and 3 from J, leaving 13 bases between them. This CDR3 is built from 15 residues. Germline assignment: CDR1 SEHNR and CDR2 FQNEAQ (reference sequence). The CDR3 sequence: CASSSIRDNYNEQFF. CDR3 bases: TGTGCCAGCAGCTCCATCCGGGACAACTACAATGAGCAGTTCTTC.

The J gene is TRBJ2-2, the V gene TRBV5-6; perhaps TRBD1 as D (5 bases). CDR1 and CDR2 from the germline V gene are SGHDT and YYEEEE. The CDR3 is 16 amino acids. V shed 0 bases and J shed 2 bases, with 11 bases lying between them. This CDR3 is CASSLVGRANTGELFF. The DNA for the CDR3 is TGTGCCAGCAGCTTGGTGGGCAGGGCCAACACCGGGGAGCTGTTTTTT.

This chain uses TRBV4-1 with TRBJ2-2; 12 nucleotides line up with TRBD2. Germline loops: CDR1 MGHRA, CDR2 YSYEKL. CDR3 length equals 17 residues. Trimming took 5 bases from V and 4 from J; bases not matched to a gene: 8. The CDR3 nucleotides read TGCGCCAGCAGCGCGAGACTAGCGGGAGAGGTCACCGGGGAGCTGTTTTTT. It specifies CASSARLAGEVTGELFF.

V is TRBV4-2 and J is TRBJ1-1; no reliable D call. The V gene lost 0 bases and the J gene lost 0 bases, with 8 bases spanning the gap. This CDR3 is built from 15 residues. Per germline, CDR1 LGHNA and CDR2 YNFKEQ. The CDR3 region is CASSQERGLNTEAFF. The CDR3 DNA follows: TGTGCCAGCAGCCAAGAACGCGGCCTGAACACTGAAGCTTTCTTT.

The CDR3 DNA reads as TGTGCCAGCAGCTTTCGGCAGGGCGCCTACAATGAGCAGTTCTTC. Encoded protein: CASSFRQGAYNEQFF. The chain uses TRBV5-4 and TRBJ2-1, with D maybe TRBD1 (5 bases). Trimming shortened V by 2 bases and J by 2 bases, and 11 bases separated the two germline ends. The CDR3 has 15 residues. Germline V CDR1 and CDR2: SGHNT, YYREEE (reference sequence).

The chain joins TRBV5-6 to TRBJ2-2; D unresolved. This CDR3 spans 14 amino acids. The V and J ends lost 2 bases and 3 bases respectively, with 8 bases between them. Germline CDR1 is SGHDT and CDR2 is YYEEEE. CDR3 protein: CASSLGAHTGELFF. The CDR3 DNA is TGTGCCAGCAGCTTAGGAGCTCACACCGGGGAGCTGTTTTTT. Together with reference TRBV5-6 and TRBJ2-2, the CDR3 gives the full variable domain: DAGVTQSPTHLIKTRGQQVTLRCSPKSGHDTVSWYQQALGQGPQFIFQYYEEEERQRGNFPDRFSGHQFPNYSSELNVNALLLGDSALYLCASSLGAHTGELFFGEGSRLTVL.

The CDR3: CASSASEGQPQHF. The CDR3 nucleotides are TGTGCCAGCAGCGCCAGTGAGGGTCAGCCCCAGCATTTT. The V call is TRBV9, the J call TRBJ1-5, with no clear D. The CDR3 is made up of 13 amino acids. Germline lookup yields CDR1 SGDLS and CDR2 YYNGEE. With 3 bases removed from V and 6 bases from J, the gap between germline ends came to 10 bases.

The genes are TRBV11-2 and TRBJ2-7, with D possibly TRBD1 on 5 matching bases. This CDR3 contains 14 residues. The germline V gene has CDR1 SGHAT and CDR2 FQNNGV. Between the trimmed V and J ends, which lost 5 bases and 1 base, there was a span of 12 bases. The CDR3 nucleotides read TGTGCCAGCAGCACCCGACAGCTTTCCTACGAGCAGTACTTC. This translates into CASSTRQLSYEQYF.

The V and J genes are TRBV12-3 or TRBV12-4 and TRBJ2-1; the D gene is possibly TRBD2 (6 bases). The CDR3 contains 15 residues. Trimming removed 4 bases at V and 7 bases at J, with 17 bases between. CDR3 sequence (DNA): TGTGCCAGCAGTTGGGGCGTTGGGGCGGGAAATGAGCAGTTCTTC. This gives the protein CASSWGVGAGNEQFF.

On this clonotype itself: Its ends do not fully match the called genes, so a read error is possible. V and J are TRBV7-9 and TRBJ2-1; TRBD1 matches at 7 bases. Germline-derived CDR1 and CDR2 are SEHNR and FQNEAQ (reference sequence). The CDR3 is 12 amino acids. CDR3 in amino acids: CASSMGPQGDVF. CDR3 sequence (DNA): TGTGCCAGCAGCATGGGCCCCCAGGGGGACGTCTTC.

The chain is built from TRBV5-1 and TRBJ2-1, with TRBD1 identical over 8 bases. With V trimmed by 3 bases and J by 16 bases, 6 bases remained unmatched. Germline V CDR1 and CDR2: SGHRS, YFSETQ. The CDR3 spans 11 residues. The CDR3 spells CASSSGGGLFF. The DNA of the CDR3 is TGCGCCAGCAGCTCAGGGGGCGGGCTATTCTTC.

The V gene is TRBV12-5, the J gene TRBJ2-7; D perhaps matches TRBD2 (6 bases). The V end was cut by 1 base, the J end by 2 bases, with 15 bases between. The CDR3 is made up of 16 amino acids. From germline, CDR1 is LGHNT and CDR2 FRNRAP. In DNA form, the CDR3 reads TGTGCTAGTGGTTTGGCAAAGGAGGGGAGGACCTACGAGCAGTACGTC. Protein sequence: CASGLAKEGRTYEQYV.

The rearrangement links TRBV7-9 to TRBJ1-2, with 12 bases matching TRBD1. Germline CDR1 and CDR2: SEHNR and FQNEAQ (reference sequence). The V and J ends lost 4 bases and 4 bases, in that order; junction bases with no gene match: 16. This CDR3 is built from 19 residues. The CDR3 region has the DNA TGTGCCAGCAGCTCTACCAGGGGGACAGGGGGCGATTACTCCTATGGCTACACCTTC. Protein sequence: CASSSTRGTGGDYSYGYTF.